The T cell receptor (beta chain) under discussion was sequenced for a study of low-dose radiotherapy and immunotherapy resistance in tumors. Study at large: Cohort 2's total reached 13 Gy over 26 weeks, at 1 Gy per fraction every two weeks. Treatment consisted of nivolumab 240 mg every two weeks and ipilimumab 1 mg/kg every six weeks, given intravenously to patients.

As to this clonotype: A far larger clone is a single base away, which makes a read error likely.

The CDR3 loop spans 15 amino acids. Germline V lookup: CDR1 MNHEY, CDR2 SVGEGT. V was pared by 7 bases and J by 7 bases, with 13 bases of the junction left unmatched. TRAV- and TRBV-specific primers were used for first-strand cDNA, which covered alpha and beta chains. TCRs were put through approximately 20 PCR cycles of amplification with Phusion. A constant-region primer and the V-primer adapter served as the primer pair. TCRdb analysed the reads with MiXCR anew, one entry per CDR3 protein. The sample includes fewer than 90,000 distinct CDR3 sequences, more than 25% seen only once; the top ten take around 10%. This sample's time point: before trial treatment. The donors, trial participants, received nivolumab, ipilimumab, aspirin, low-dose cyclophosphamide and low-dose radiotherapy.

J is TRBJ2-7 and V is TRBV6-2 or TRBV6-3; 10 positions agree with TRBD2. The receptor was derived from a female donor with ovarian cancer. The specimen was PBMCs, collected before treatment. CDR3 loop: CASTRTSGSYNEQYF. Written as DNA, the CDR3 is TGTGCCAGCACCCGGACTAGCGGTTCCTACAATGAGCAGTACTTC.